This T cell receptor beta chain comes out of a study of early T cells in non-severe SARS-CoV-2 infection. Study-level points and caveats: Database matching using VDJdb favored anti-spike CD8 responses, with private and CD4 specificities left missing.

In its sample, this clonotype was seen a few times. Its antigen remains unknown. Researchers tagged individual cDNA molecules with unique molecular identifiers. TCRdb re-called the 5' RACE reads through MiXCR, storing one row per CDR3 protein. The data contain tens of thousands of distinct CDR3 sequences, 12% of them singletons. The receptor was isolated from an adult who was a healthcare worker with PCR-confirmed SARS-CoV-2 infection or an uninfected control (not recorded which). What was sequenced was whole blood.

The CDR3 nucleotides read TGCGCCAGCAGCCAAGATGGCGGGGTAAATACGCAGTATTTT. Protein product: CASSQDGGVNTQYF. The V gene is TRBV4-1, the J gene TRBJ2-3; D is possibly TRBD2 (6 bases). V was pared by 0 bases and J by 7 bases, with 11 bases between. CDR1 is MGHRA and CDR2 is YSYEKL in the germline V gene. The CDR3 sequence is 14 residues long.